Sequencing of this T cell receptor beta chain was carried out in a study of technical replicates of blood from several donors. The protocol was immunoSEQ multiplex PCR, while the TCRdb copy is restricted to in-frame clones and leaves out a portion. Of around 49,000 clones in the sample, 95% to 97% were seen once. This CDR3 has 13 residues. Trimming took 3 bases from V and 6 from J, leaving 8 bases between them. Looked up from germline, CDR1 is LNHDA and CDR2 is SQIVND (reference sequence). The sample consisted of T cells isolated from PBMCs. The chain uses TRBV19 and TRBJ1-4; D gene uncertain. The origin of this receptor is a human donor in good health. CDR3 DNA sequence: TGTGCCAGTAGTATGCAGTTGCATGAAAAACTGTTTTTT. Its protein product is CASSMQLHEKLFF.